The source of this T cell receptor beta chain is a study of PD-1 blockade in classical Hodgkin lymphoma (dated by TCRdb to the early 2020s). Turning to the overall study: Nivolumab dosing was 3 mg/kg intravenously every 2 weeks, continuing until either disease progression or unacceptable toxicity. To define a peripheral blood immune signature of response to PD-1 blockade in classical Hodgkin lymphoma, the study combined TCR beta sequencing with CyTOF. Study-wide conclusions, independent of this receptor: Lower diversity was seen in patients whose nivolumab began less than 1 year after ASCT, and these patients were left out of later analyses so that immune reconstitution would not confound the results. Trial patients achieving complete response had baseline diversity similar to newly diagnosed patients, whereas partial responders and progressors had significantly lower diversity. Only a single clinical trial cohort was studied, and what caused the repertoire differences, possibly disease activity or prior therapy, remained undefined. Baseline TCR diversity was reported as lower in newly diagnosed patients than in healthy donors, and lower still in relapsed/refractory patients. A significant rise by C4D1 was seen in CD4+ but not CD8+ TCR diversity (p=0.0027 vs p=0.16), with the rise being most apparent in complete responders (p=0.02).

Reading the label with the study, this specimen's time point is: cycle 2 day 1 (C2D1) of nivolumab. Every trial patient had relapsed after autologous stem cell transplantation, and cohorts A, B and C differed in prior brentuximab vedotin exposure. The trial cohort included around 60 patients with relapsed/refractory classical Hodgkin lymphoma, and each patient had a best overall response of complete response, partial response or progressive disease. Single-agent nivolumab was administered to trial patients in the multi-cohort phase II CheckMate 205 trial. Best overall response was determined by an independent review committee according to the 2007 International Working Group response criteria. Trial PBMCs were obtained immediately prior to nivolumab initiation (C1D1) and on therapy at cycle 2 day 1 and cycle 4 day 1. Peripheral blood was collected in 8 mL Vacutainer Cell Preparation Tubes, from which PBMCs were isolated by centrifugation and then cryopreserved.

The Qiagen DNeasy kit was used to extract genomic DNA both from unsorted PBMCs and from the negatively selected CD4+ and CD8+ fractions. TCR beta CDR3 regions were subjected to amplification by immunoSEQ multiplex PCR with primers that anneal to V and J segments. A synthetic immune receptor repertoire was used to minimize amplification bias, and remaining bias was computationally removed after sequencing. The original methods were these. Custom Python scripts were used to quantify repertoire diversity as the Shannon entropy index. Unsorted, CD4+ and CD8+ repertoires were examined separately, except in combined analyses, for which CD4+ and CD8+ sequences were merged in silico. A clone was considered expanded if an increase in frequency of at least 2-fold after treatment relative to C1D1 was found, and a pseudocount of 0.5 was applied to clones undetected at baseline. Singleton clones were defined as clones with 0 or 1 copy at C1D1, and non-singleton clones were defined as clones with 2 or more copies. Clones expanded in unsorted samples were annotated as CD4+, CD8+ or unknown by matching protein sequences in sorted samples from the same patient. Diversity changes from C1D1 to C4D1 were tested in paired samples using Wilcoxon tests. Sourced from immuneACCESS, this table was stored by TCRdb with only in-frame sequences that have V and J called. A share of the clones is absent; for the studies checked, an unresolved V gene accounts for under half, and the remainder has no known explanation. V and J calls and clone size are given by that table; D and trimming were obtained from the DNA. This sample is represented by about 94,000 clones; approximately 92% of them were singletons. In total, the top ten clones hold 9.5% to 12% of the sample.

On this clone itself: This receptor's antigen is unknown. No much larger clone is present one base from it, and per-base qualities are unavailable.

Counted from cysteine to phenylalanine, this CDR3 has 15 amino acids. Here the CDR3 DNA is all that survives: 45 bases in frame from base 1. The sequence links TRBV21-1 to TRBJ2-5; the DNA was not used to check the table's D call, TRBD2. TRBV21-1 is recorded as a pseudogene. The receptor was isolated from a human donor with classical Hodgkin lymphoma. This specimen was peripheral blood mononuclear cells (PBMCs), taken before the second cycle of nivolumab. The CDR3 is CASSKDPGVRETQYF. The sequenced DNA is TGTGCCAGCAGCAAAGATCCGGGAGTGCGAGAGACCCAGTACTTC.